This T cell receptor beta chain was obtained from a study of T cell responses to AZD1222 COVID-19 vaccine. Clones were sequenced by immunoSEQ multiplex PCR, and TCRdb holds only the in-frame ones, with some missing. The repertoire includes approximately 85,000 clones, about 90% of them detected once, and 7% sits in the top ten. The germline V gene encodes CDR1 GTSNPN and CDR2 SVGIG (reference sequence). J was trimmed by 0 bases and V by 1 base; bases with no gene match: 9. The CDR3 has 17 residues. This clone was detected only once. J is TRBJ1-5 and V is TRBV30, with 7 bases matching TRBD1. This specimen was peripheral blood, taken on day 0 of AZD1222 vaccination. The sequence was collected from an adult in good health. The CDR3 nucleotides read TGTGCCTGGAGTGCCAGGGGGGGCTCTTATAGCAATCAGCCCCAGCATTTT. Protein product: CAWSARGGSYSNQPQHF. Using reference TRBV30 and TRBJ1-5 for the parts outside the CDR3, the full variable domain is SQTIHQWPATLVQPVGSPLSLECTVEGTSNPNLYWYRQAAGRGLQLLFYSVGIGQISSEVPQNLSASRPQDRQFILSSKKLLLSDSGFYLCAWSARGGSYSNQPQHFGDGTRLSIL.